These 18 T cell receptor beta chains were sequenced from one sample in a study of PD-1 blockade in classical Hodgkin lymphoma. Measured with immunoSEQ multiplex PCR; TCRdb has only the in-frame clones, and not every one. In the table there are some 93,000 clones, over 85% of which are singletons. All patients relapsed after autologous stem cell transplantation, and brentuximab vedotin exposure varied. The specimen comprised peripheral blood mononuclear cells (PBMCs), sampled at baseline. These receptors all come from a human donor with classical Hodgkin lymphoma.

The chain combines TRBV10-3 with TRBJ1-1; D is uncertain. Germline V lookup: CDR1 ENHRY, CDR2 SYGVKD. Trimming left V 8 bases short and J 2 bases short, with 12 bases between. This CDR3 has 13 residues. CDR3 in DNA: TGTGCCATCGGGCGGAAGGGAAACACTGAAGCTTTCTTT. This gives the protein CAIGRKGNTEAFF.

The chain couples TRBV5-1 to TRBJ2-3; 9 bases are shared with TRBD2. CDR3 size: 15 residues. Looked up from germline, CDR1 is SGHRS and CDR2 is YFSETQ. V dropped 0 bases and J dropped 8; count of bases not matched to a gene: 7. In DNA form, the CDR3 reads TGCGCCAGCAGCTTGGGGGGTAGCGGGAGATCTACGCAGTATTTT. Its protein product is CASSLGGSGRSTQYF.

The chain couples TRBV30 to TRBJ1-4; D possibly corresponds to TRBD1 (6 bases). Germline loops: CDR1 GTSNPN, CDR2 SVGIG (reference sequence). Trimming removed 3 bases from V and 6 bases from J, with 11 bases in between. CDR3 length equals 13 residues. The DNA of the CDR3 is TGTGCCTGGAGCGCAGGGGTAGATGAAAAACTGTTTTTT. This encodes CAWSAGVDEKLFF.

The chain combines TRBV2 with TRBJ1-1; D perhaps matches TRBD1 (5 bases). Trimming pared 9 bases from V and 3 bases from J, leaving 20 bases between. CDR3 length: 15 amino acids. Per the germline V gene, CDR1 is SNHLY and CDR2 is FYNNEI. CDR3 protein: CARTGGADPYTEAFF. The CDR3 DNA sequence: TGTGCCAGAACGGGAGGGGCAGACCCCTACACTGAAGCTTTCTTT.

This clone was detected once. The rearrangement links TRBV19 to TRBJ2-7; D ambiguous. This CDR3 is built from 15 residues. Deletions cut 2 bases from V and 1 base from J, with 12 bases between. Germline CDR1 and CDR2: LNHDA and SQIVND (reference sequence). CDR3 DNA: TGTGCCAGTAGTATAAGGGCTTTCCCTTCCTACGAGCAGTACTTC. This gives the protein CASSIRAFPSYEQYF. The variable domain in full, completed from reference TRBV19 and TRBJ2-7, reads DGGITQSPKYLFRKEGQNVTLSCEQNLNHDAMYWYRQDPGQGLRLIYYSQIVNDFQKGDIAEGYSVSREKKESFPLTVTSAQKNPTAFYLCASSIRAFPSYEQYFGPGTRLTVT.

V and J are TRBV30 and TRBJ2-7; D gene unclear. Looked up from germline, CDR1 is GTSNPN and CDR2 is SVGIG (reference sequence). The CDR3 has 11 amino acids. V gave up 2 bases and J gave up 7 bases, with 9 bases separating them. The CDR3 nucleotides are TGTGCCTGGAGTTTGGGGTTTGAGCAGTACTTC. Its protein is CAWSLGFEQYF. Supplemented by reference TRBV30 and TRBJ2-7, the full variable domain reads SQTIHQWPATLVQPVGSPLSLECTVEGTSNPNLYWYRQAAGRGLQLLFYSVGIGQISSEVPQNLSASRPQDRQFILSSKKLLLSDSGFYLCAWSLGFEQYFGPGTRLTVT.

The CDR3 region is CASSYSRDRVGAFF. CDR3 DNA sequence: TGTGCCAGCAGTTACTCACGGGACAGGGTAGGAGCTTTCTTT. V and J are TRBV6-5 and TRBJ1-1; 9 bases agree with TRBD1. J lost 10 bases, V lost 0 bases, and 6 bases had no gene match. There are 14 residues in the CDR3. Germline CDR1 is MNHEY and CDR2 is SVGAGI.

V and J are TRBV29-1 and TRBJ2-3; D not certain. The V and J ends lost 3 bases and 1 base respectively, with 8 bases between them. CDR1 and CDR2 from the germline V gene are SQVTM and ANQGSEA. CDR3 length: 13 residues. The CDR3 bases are TGCAGCGTTGATTTGAGCGGCACAGATACGCAGTATTTT. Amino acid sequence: CSVDLSGTDTQYF.

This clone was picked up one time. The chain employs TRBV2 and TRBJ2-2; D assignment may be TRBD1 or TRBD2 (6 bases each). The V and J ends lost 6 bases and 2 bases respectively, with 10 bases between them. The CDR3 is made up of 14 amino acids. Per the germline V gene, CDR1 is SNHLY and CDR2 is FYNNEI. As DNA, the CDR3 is TGTGCCAGCAGGGAGGGGACAAACACCGGGGAGCTGTTTTTT. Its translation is CASREGTNTGELFF.

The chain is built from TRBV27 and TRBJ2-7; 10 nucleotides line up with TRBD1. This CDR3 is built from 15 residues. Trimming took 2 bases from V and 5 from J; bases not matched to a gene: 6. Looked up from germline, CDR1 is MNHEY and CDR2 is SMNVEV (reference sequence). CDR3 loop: CASSLRDRGRDEQYF. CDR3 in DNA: TGTGCCAGCAGTTTACGGGACAGGGGAAGGGACGAGCAGTACTTC.

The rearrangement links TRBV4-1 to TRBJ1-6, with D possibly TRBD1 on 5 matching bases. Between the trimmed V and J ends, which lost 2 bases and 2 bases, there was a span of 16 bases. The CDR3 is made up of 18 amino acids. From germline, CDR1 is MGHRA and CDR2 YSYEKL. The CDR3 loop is CASSQLAGTPTYNSPLHF. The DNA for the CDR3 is TGCGCCAGCAGCCAACTGGCCGGGACGCCGACCTATAATTCACCCCTCCACTTT.

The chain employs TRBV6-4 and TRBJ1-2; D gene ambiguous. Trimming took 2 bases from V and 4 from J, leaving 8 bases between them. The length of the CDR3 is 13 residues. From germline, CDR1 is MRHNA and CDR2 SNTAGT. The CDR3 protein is CASSDNRGYGYTF. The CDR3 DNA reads TGTGCCAGCAGTGACAACAGAGGCTATGGCTACACCTTC.

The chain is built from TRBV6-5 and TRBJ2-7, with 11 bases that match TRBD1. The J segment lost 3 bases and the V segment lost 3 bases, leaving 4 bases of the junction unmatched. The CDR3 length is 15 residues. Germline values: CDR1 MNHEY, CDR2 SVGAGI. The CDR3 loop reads CASSYPGTGGYEQYF. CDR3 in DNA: TGTGCCAGCAGTTATCCGGGGACAGGGGGCTACGAGCAGTACTTC.

This CDR3 reads CASSVDMGRSYEQYF. The CDR3 DNA is TGTGCCAGCAGCGTAGATATGGGGAGGAGTTACGAGCAGTACTTC. This sequence joins TRBV9 and TRBJ2-7; the D gene is possibly TRBD2 (6 bases). Germline CDR1 is SGDLS and CDR2 is YYNGEE. The length of the CDR3 is 15 residues. Between the trimmed V and J ends, which lost 0 bases and 4 bases, there was a span of 14 bases.

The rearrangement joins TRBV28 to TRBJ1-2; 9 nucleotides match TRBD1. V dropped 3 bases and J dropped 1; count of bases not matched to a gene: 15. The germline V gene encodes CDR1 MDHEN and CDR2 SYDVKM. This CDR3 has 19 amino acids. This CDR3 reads CASSFSPYSRDRVNYGYTF. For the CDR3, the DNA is TGTGCCAGCAGTTTCTCTCCATACTCCCGGGACAGGGTTAACTATGGCTACACCTTC.

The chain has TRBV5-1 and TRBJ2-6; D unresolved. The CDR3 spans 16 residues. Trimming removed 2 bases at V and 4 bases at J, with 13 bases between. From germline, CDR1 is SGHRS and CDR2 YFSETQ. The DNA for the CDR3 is TGCGCCAGCAGCTTACGCACGCGGTCGGGGGCCAACGTCCTGACTTTC. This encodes CASSLRTRSGANVLTF.

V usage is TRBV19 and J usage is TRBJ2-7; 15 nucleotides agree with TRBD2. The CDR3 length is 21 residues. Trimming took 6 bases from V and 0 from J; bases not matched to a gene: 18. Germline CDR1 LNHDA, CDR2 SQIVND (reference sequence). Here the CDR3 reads CASSSTIWTSGRAGSSYEQYF. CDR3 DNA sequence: TGTGCCAGTAGCAGCACGATCTGGACTAGCGGGAGGGCTGGGAGCTCCTACGAGCAGTACTTC.

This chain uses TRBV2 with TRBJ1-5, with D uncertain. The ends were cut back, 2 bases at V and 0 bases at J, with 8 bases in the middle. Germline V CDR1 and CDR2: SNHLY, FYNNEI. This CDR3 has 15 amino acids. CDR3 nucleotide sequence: TGTGCCAGCAGTGAACTACTTTATAGCAATCAGCCCCAGCATTTT. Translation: CASSELLYSNQPQHF.